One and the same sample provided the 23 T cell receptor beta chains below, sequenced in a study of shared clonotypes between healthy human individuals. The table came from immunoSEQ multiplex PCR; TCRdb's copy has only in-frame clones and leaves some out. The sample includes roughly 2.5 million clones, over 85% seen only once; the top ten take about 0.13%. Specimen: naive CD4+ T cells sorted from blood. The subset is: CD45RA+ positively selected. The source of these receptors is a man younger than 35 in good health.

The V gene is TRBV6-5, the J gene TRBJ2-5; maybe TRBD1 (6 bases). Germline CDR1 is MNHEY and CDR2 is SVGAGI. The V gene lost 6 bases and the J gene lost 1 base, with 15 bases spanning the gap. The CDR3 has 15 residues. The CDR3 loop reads CASRKRGRSQETQYF. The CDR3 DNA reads TGTGCCAGCAGAAAAAGGGGGAGATCCCAAGAGACCCAGTACTTC.

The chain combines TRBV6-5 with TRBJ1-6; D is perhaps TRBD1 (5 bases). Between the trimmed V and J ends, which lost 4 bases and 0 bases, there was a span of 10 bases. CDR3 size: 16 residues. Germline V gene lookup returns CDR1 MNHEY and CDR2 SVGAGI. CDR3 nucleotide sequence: TGTGCCAGCAGTTCCGACAGAGACTCCTATAATTCACCCCTCCACTTT. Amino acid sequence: CASSSDRDSYNSPLHF.

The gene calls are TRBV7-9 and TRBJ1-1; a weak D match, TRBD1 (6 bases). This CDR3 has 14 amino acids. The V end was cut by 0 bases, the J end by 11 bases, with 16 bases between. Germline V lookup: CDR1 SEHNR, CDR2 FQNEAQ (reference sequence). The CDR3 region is CASSLATGSLNAFF. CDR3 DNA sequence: TGTGCCAGCAGCTTAGCGACAGGATCCTTGAATGCTTTCTTT.

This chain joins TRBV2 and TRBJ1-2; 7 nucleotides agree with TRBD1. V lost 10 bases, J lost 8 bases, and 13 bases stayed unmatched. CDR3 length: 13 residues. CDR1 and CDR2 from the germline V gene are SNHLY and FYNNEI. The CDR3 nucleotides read TGTGCCACCCGTCCCGGGACAGTGTCCGGCTACACCTTC. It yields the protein CATRPGTVSGYTF.

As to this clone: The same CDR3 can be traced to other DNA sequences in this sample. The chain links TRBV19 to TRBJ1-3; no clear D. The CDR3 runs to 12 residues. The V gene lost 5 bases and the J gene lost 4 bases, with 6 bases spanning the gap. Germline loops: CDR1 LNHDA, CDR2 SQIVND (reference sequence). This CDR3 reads CASSSRGNTIYF. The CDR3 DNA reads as TGTGCCAGTAGTTCCAGGGGAAACACCATATATTTT.

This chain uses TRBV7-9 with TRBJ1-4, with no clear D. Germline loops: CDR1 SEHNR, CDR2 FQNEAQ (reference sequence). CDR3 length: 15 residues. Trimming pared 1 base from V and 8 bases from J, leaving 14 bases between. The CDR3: CASSLGTDPSEKLFF. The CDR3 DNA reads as TGTGCCAGCAGCTTAGGAACGGACCCTTCGGAAAAACTGTTTTTT.

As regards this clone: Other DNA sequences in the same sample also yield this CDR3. The CDR3, as DNA: TGTGCCAGCTCTACCCGTCTAGGAGATACGCAGTATTTT. Translating gives CASSTRLGDTQYF. This chain uses TRBV9 with TRBJ2-3; D unresolved. Trimming took 7 bases from V and 5 from J, leaving 14 bases between them. The CDR3 sequence is 13 residues long. Germline loops: CDR1 SGDLS, CDR2 YYNGEE.

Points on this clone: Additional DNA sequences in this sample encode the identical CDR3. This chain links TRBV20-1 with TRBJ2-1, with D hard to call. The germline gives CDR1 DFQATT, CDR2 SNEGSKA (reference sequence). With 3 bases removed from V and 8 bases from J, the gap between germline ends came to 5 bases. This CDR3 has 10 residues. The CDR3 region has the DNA TGCAGTGCTAGTGGGCATGAGCAGTTCTTC. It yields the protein CSASGHEQFF.

The CDR3, as DNA: TGTGCCAGCTCACCACCCGACAGGGTTGACACTGAAGCTTTCTTT. The encoded protein is CASSPPDRVDTEAFF. The chain joins TRBV18 to TRBJ1-1, with 7 bases lining up with TRBD1. The CDR3 covers 15 residues. The trim removed 0 bases at V and 3 bases at J, leaving 4 bases unmatched. CDR1 is KGHSH and CDR2 is LQKENI in the germline V gene.

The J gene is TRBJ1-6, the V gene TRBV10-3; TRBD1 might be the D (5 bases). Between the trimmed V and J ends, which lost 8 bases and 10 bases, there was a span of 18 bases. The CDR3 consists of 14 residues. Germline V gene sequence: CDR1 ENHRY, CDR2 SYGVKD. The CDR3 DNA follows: TGTGCCATCGCCGACGGGTCAGGGCTCTCACCCCTCCACTTT. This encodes CAIADGSGLSPLHF.

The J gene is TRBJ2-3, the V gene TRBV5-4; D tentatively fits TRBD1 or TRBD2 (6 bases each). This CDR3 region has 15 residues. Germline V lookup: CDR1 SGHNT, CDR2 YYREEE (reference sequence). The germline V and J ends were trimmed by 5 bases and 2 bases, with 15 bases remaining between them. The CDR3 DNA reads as TGTGCCAGCAGGGAACGGGGGCCGTCCACAGATACGCAGTATTTT. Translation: CASRERGPSTDTQYF.

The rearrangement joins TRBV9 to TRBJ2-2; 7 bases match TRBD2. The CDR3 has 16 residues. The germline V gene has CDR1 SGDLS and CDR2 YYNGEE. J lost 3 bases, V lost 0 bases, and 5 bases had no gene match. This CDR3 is CASSVGGSGYTGELFF. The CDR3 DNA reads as TGTGCCAGCAGCGTAGGCGGGAGCGGTTACACCGGGGAGCTGTTTTTT.

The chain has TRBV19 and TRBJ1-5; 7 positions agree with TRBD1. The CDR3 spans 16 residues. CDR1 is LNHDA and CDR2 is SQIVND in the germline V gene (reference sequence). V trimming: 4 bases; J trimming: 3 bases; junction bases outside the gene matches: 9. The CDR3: CASSSPPGQLNQPQHF. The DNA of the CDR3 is TGTGCCAGTAGTAGCCCTCCGGGACAGCTCAATCAGCCCCAGCATTTT.

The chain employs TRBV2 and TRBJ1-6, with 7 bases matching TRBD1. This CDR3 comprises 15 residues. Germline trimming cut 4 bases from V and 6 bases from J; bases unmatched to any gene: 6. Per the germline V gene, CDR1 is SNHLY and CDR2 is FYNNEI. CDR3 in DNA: TGTGCCAGCAGTGGAACAGGGGTGCTTAATTCACCCCTCCACTTT. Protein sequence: CASSGTGVLNSPLHF.

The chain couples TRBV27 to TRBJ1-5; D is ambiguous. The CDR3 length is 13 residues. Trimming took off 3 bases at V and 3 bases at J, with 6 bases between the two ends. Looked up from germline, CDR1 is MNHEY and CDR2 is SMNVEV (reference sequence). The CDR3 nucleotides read TGTGCCAGCAGTTTGAAGAACAATCAGCCCCAGCATTTT. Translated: CASSLKNNQPQHF.

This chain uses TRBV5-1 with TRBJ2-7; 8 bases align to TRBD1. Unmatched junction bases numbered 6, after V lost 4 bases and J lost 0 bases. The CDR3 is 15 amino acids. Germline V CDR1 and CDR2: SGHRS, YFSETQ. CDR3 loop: CASSGGQGPSYEQYF. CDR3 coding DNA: TGCGCCAGCAGCGGCGGACAGGGTCCCTCCTACGAGCAGTACTTC.

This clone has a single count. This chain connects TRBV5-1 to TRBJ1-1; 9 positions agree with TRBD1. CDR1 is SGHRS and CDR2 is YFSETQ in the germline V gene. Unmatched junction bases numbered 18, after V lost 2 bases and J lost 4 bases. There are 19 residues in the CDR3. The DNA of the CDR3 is TGCGCCAGCAGCTTTGACCTAACAGGGGGCTACTTTGCTGGCACTGAAGCTTTCTTT. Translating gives CASSFDLTGGYFAGTEAFF.

The CDR3 is CASTPRGRGGETQYF. DNA for the CDR3: TGTGCCAGTACCCCTAGGGGGAGGGGCGGGGAGACCCAGTACTTC. This chain connects TRBV19 to TRBJ2-5, with D perhaps TRBD2 (7 bases). The CDR3 is 15 residues long. The V and J ends lost 7 bases and 5 bases respectively, with 20 bases between them. The germline V gene encodes CDR1 LNHDA and CDR2 SQIVND (reference sequence).

CDR3 coding DNA: TGTGCCAGCAAGCGGGGAAGCACAGATACGCAGTATTTT. Protein product: CASKRGSTDTQYF. This chain uses TRBV6-5 with TRBJ2-3; 7 bases fit TRBD2. CDR1 and CDR2 (germline): MNHEY, SVGAGI. V shed 7 bases, J shed 0 bases, and the junction held 1 base outside the gene matches. The CDR3 length is 13 residues.

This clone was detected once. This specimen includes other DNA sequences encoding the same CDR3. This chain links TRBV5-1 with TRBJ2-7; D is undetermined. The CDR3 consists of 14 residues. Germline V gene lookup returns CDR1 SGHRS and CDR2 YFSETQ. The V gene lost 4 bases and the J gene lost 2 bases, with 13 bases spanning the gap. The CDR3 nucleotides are TGCGCCAGCAGCCCCTCGGGCGGACCCTACGAGCAGTACTTC. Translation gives CASSPSGGPYEQYF.

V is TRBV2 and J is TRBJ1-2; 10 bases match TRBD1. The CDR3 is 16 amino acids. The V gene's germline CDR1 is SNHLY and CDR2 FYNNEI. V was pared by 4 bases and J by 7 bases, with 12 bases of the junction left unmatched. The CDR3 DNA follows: TGTGCCAGCAGTGCCATCCGGGACAGGGGTCTTGGTGGCTACACCTTC. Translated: CASSAIRDRGLGGYTF.

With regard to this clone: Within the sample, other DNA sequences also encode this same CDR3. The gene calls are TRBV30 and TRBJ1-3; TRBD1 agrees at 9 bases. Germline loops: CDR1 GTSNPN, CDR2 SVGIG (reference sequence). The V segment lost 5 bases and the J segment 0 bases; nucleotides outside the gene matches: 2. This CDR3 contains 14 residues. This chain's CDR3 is CAWSTGGSGNTIYF. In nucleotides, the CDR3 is TGTGCCTGGTCGACAGGGGGCTCTGGAAACACCATATATTTT.

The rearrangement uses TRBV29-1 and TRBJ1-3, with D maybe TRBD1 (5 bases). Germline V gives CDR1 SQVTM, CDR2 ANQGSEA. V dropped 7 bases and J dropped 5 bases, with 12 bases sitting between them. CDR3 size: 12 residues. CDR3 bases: TGCAGCGCCCGGGGGGGTAGAAACACCATATATTTT. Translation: CSARGGRNTIYF.